The 19 T cell receptor beta chains presented below share a single source sample, sequenced in a study of cytomegalovirus exposure and HLA in healthy donors. The primer mix had 60 Vbeta and 13 Jbeta primers. Profiling relied on immunoSEQ multiplex PCR, and the TCRdb table lists in-frame clones only, not all of them. This sample lists tens of thousands of clones; its ten largest clones have less than 7%. Sequenced material: PBMCs. The receptors here all came from a girl under 18 in good health and CMV-seropositive.

The V gene is TRBV6-7, the J gene TRBJ1-2; TRBD1 matches 9 bases. TRBV6-7 is placed among ORFs of uncertain function. The CDR3 loop spans 19 amino acids. After removal of 2 bases from V and 8 bases from J, the junction contained 21 bases not matched to a gene. CDR3 region: CASSYVAGTGYQQVLGYTF. As DNA, the CDR3 is TGTGCCAGCAGTTACGTGGCCGGGACAGGGTATCAGCAAGTGTTGGGCTACACCTTC.

The V call is TRBV5-1, the J call TRBJ1-1, with D possibly TRBD1 on 6 matching bases. V was clipped by 0 bases and J by 2 bases, with 11 bases between them. The germline CDR1 and CDR2 sequences are SGHRS and YFSETQ. This CDR3 has 15 amino acids. In nucleotides, the CDR3 is TGCGCCAGCAGCTTGGGGGGGGGACAAAACACTGAAGCTTTCTTT. It encodes CASSLGGGQNTEAFF.

This chain joins TRBV4-1 and TRBJ1-2; 8 positions match TRBD1. With V trimmed by 4 bases and J by 4 bases, 2 bases remained unmatched. CDR1 and CDR2 from the germline V gene are MGHRA and YSYEKL. There are 13 residues in the CDR3. CDR3 sequence (DNA): TGCGCCAGCAGCCCTACAGGGGGCTATGGCTACACCTTC. Amino acid sequence: CASSPTGGYGYTF.

The chain joins TRBV6-5 to TRBJ1-3; the D is unclear. Between the trimmed V and J ends, which lost 5 bases and 7 bases, there was a span of 15 bases. This CDR3 spans 14 amino acids. Looked up from germline, CDR1 is MNHEY and CDR2 is SVGAGI. The CDR3 nucleotides are TGTGCCAGCAGTCAATACAGAGCCCGGAACACCATATATTTT. This codes for CASSQYRARNTIYF.

The chain is built from TRBV28 and TRBJ2-7, with a tentative D call TRBD1 (6 bases). This CDR3 has 15 amino acids. Germline lookup yields CDR1 MDHEN and CDR2 SYDVKM. V lost 4 bases and J 1 base, leaving 14 bases between the germline ends. The chain's CDR3 is CASSSGTGISYEQYV. CDR3 bases: TGTGCCAGCAGTTCCGGTACAGGGATATCCTACGAGCAGTACGTC.

The gene calls are TRBV4-1 and TRBJ2-5; 8 bases line up with TRBD1. The CDR3 contains 15 residues. The V and J ends lost 4 bases and 1 base, in that order; junction bases with no gene match: 5. Per the germline V gene, CDR1 is MGHRA and CDR2 is YSYEKL. The DNA for the CDR3 is TGCGCCAGCAGCCTTATACAGGGGGGCCAAGAGACCCAGTACTTC. As protein: CASSLIQGGQETQYF.

The V call is TRBV9, the J call TRBJ2-2; the match to TRBD2 covers 10 bases. Germline CDR1 SGDLS, CDR2 YYNGEE. This CDR3 is 16 amino acids long. V lost 4 bases, J lost 4 bases, and 7 bases stayed unmatched. The CDR3 loop is CASSRKRGGFTGELFF. CDR3 DNA: TGTGCCAGCAGCCGGAAGCGGGGGGGTTTCACCGGGGAGCTGTTTTTT.

The chain recombines TRBV11-3 with TRBJ2-1; TRBD2 matches 14 bases. The CDR3 sequence is 19 residues long. The germline V gene encodes CDR1 SGHNT and CDR2 YENEEA. Unmatched junction bases numbered 8, after V lost 1 base and J lost 3 bases. The CDR3 loop is CASSLGLSGLAGDYNEQFF. CDR3 DNA: TGTGCCAGCAGCTTAGGACTCTCGGGACTAGCGGGGGACTACAATGAGCAGTTCTTC.

The chain employs TRBV7-2 and TRBJ2-1; D unclear. The CDR3 consists of 14 residues. Trimming shortened V by 5 bases and J by 0 bases, and 8 bases separated the two germline ends. CDR1 and CDR2 (germline): SGHTA, FQGNSA. The CDR3 nucleotides are TGTGCCAGCAGCCTGCGAAGCTCCTACAATGAGCAGTTCTTC. It specifies CASSLRSSYNEQFF. Filled out from reference TRBV7-2 and TRBJ2-1, the complete variable domain reads GAGVSQSPSNKVTEKGKDVELRCDPISGHTALYWYRQSLGQGLEFLIYFQGNSAPDKSGLPSDRFSAERTGGSVSTLTIQRTQQEDSAVYLCASSLRSSYNEQFFGPGTRLTVL.

The CDR3 reads CASSPDRDSPLHF. The CDR3, as DNA: TGTGCCAGCTCACCGGACAGGGACTCACCCCTCCACTTT. This rearrangement joins TRBV18 to TRBJ1-6; TRBD1 aligns across 8 bases. Germline trimming cut 3 bases from V and 10 bases from J; bases unmatched to any gene: 2. The germline V gene has CDR1 KGHSH and CDR2 LQKENI. The CDR3 has 13 amino acids.

As DNA, the CDR3 is TGCGCCAGCAGGCTAGGGGGAACCGGGGAGCTGTTTTTT. Its translation is CASRLGGTGELFF. This sequence joins TRBV4-3 and TRBJ2-2, with D possibly being TRBD1 (6 bases). CDR3 size: 13 residues. CDR1 and CDR2 from the germline V gene are LGHNA and YSLEER. The germline V and J ends were trimmed by 6 bases and 5 bases, with 10 bases remaining between them.

This chain connects TRBV30 to TRBJ1-6; TRBD1 is a possible D gene (5 bases). V was cut by 1 base and J by 6 bases, with 7 bases left in between. The CDR3 covers 13 residues. Germline V CDR1 and CDR2: GTSNPN, SVGIG (reference sequence). CDR3 DNA sequence: TGTGCCTGGAGTGAACAGGTTAATTCACCCCTCCACTTT. Its translation: CAWSEQVNSPLHF.

The genes are TRBV5-4 and TRBJ2-1, with 13 bases lining up with TRBD2. The CDR3 totals 18 residues. Trimming at V came to 2 bases and at J to 1 base, leaving 6 bases not matched to a gene. The germline CDR1 and CDR2 sequences are SGHNT and YYREEE (reference sequence). CDR3 sequence: CASSLTSGGARSYNEQFF. The CDR3 DNA is TGTGCCAGCAGCTTAACTAGCGGGGGGGCCCGGTCCTACAATGAGCAGTTCTTC.

This chain connects TRBV2 to TRBJ2-4; 8 bases agree with TRBD2. Losses at the gene ends were 6 bases for V and 8 bases for J; bases not matched to a gene: 9. This CDR3 has 14 residues. The germline gives CDR1 SNHLY, CDR2 FYNNEI. The CDR3 coding sequence is TGTGCCAGCAGGGCGGGACTAGAAGTAGACATTCAGTACTTC. Its translation: CASRAGLEVDIQYF.

Comments on this clone: At one end the junction does not follow the germline gene, possibly because of a read error. Distinct nucleotide sequences in the sample also encode this CDR3. The rearrangement uses TRBV4-1 and TRBJ1-6, with D possibly TRBD1 on 5 matching bases. Per the germline V gene, CDR1 is MGHRA and CDR2 is YSYEKL. This CDR3 has 16 amino acids. The CDR3 sequence: CASSQVAGLKNSPLHF. Written as DNA, the CDR3 is TGCGCCAGCAGCCAAGTCGCGGGACTGAAAAATTCACCCCTACACTTT.

This chain joins TRBV4-1 and TRBJ1-6; D is unresolved. Per the germline V gene, CDR1 is MGHRA and CDR2 is YSYEKL. CDR3 length equals 13 residues. Trimming pared 3 bases from V and 7 bases from J, leaving 7 bases between. CDR3 coding DNA: TGCGCCAGCAGCCATGATACAAATTCACCCCTCCACTTT. Protein product: CASSHDTNSPLHF.

The rearrangement links TRBV4-2 to TRBJ1-5; D is unresolved. The germline CDR1 and CDR2 sequences are LGHNA and YNFKEQ. The CDR3 has 16 amino acids. Trimming took off 1 base at V and 0 bases at J, with 10 bases between the two ends. CDR3 DNA sequence: TGTGCCAGCAGCCAAGTGGCTCAATATAGCAATCAGCCCCAGCATTTT. Translating it yields CASSQVAQYSNQPQHF.

This chain joins TRBV2 and TRBJ1-5; TRBD1 matches 8 bases. V lost 5 bases and J lost 0; bases outside the gene matches: 21. Per germline, CDR1 SNHLY and CDR2 FYNNEI. This CDR3 region has 21 residues. CDR3 bases: TGTGCCAGCAGTCTTCACCCGGGACAGGTGGGGGGGCGGCATAGCAATCAGCCCCAGCATTTT. Translating gives CASSLHPGQVGGRHSNQPQHF.

As regards this clone: Within the sample, other DNA sequences also encode this same CDR3. The V and J genes are TRBV29-1 and TRBJ2-2; D is ambiguous. The length of the CDR3 is 12 residues. The V and J ends lost 4 bases and 2 bases respectively, with 5 bases between them. The germline CDR1 and CDR2 sequences are SQVTM and ANQGSEA. CDR3 coding DNA: TGCAGCGTTGGCCTAAACACCGGGGAGCTGTTTTTT. This gives the protein CSVGLNTGELFF.